This section outlines one TCR beta chain sequence together with its context. Its specificity is not known. These data originate in a study of shared clonotypes between healthy human individuals. The wider study: Researchers assigned three CD4 naive, three CD4 memory, two CD8 naive and one CD8 memory plate to each donor. Study-wide results and limits: Clonotypes that were shared across a few donors made up around 5.5% of naive CD4 clonotypes.

A CD45RA-negative memory subset and a CD45RA+ naive subset were separated from the CD4+ cells. Measured with immunoSEQ multiplex PCR; TCRdb has only the in-frame clones, and not every one. In the table there are about 1.1 million clones, roughly 80% of which are singletons. Germline values: CDR1 MDHEN, CDR2 SYDVKM. This CDR3 spans 15 amino acids. The V end was cut by 6 bases, the J end by 7 bases, with 21 bases between. The chain recombines TRBV28 with TRBJ2-5, with D perhaps being TRBD1 or TRBD2 (6 bases each). Sequencing used memory CD4+ T cells from PBMCs. The subset: CD45RA-negative fraction. The sequence came from a man in his late teens or twenties in good health. Some clones in this sample may be carry-over from other donors' samples. The CDR3 reads CASSSDPPQGGTQYF. In DNA form, the CDR3 reads TGTGCCAGCAGCTCAGACCCCCCACAGGGAGGGACCCAGTACTTC.